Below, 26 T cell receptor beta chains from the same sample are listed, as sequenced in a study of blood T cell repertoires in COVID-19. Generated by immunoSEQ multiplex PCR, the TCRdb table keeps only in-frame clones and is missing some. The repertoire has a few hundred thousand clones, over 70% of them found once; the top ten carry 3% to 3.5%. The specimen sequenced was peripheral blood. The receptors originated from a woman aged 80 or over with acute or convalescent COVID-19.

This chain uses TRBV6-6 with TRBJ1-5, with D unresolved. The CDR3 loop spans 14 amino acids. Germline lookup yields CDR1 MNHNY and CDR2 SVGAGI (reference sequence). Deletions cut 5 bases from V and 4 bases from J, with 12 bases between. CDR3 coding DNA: TGTGCCAGCAGTACATACAGCTTTAATCAGCCCCAGCATTTT. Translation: CASSTYSFNQPQHF.

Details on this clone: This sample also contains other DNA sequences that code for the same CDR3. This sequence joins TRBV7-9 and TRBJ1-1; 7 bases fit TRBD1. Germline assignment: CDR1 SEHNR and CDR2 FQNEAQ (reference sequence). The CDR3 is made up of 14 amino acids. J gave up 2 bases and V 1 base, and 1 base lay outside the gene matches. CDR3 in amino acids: CASSLEGANTEAFF. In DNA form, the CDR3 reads TGTGCCAGCAGCTTAGAGGGGGCTAACACTGAAGCTTTCTTT.

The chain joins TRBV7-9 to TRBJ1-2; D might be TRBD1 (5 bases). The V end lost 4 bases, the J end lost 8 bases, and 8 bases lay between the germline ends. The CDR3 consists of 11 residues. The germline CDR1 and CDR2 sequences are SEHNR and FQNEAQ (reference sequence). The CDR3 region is CASSSTAGYTF. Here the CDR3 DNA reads TGTGCCAGCAGCTCGACAGCGGGCTACACCTTC.

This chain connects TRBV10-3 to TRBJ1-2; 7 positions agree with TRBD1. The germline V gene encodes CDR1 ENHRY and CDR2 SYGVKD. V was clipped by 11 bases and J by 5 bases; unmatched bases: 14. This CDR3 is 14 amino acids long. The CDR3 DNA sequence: TGTGCCTCTCACAGGGGCGAAGGAGCATATGGCTACACCTTC. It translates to CASHRGEGAYGYTF.

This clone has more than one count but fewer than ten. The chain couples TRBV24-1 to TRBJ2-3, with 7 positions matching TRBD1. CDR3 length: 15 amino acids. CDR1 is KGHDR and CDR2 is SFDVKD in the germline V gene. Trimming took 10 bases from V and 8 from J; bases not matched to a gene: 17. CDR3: CATGDSKEKRGTQYF. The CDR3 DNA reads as TGTGCCACAGGGGACAGCAAGGAAAAAAGGGGTACGCAGTATTTT.

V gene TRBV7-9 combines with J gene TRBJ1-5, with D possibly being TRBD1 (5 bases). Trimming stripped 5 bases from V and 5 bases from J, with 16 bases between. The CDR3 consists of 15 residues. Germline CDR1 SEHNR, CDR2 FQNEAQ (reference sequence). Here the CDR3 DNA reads TGTGCCAGCAGCCCATTGGGGGGGTTAGATCAGCCCCAGCATTTT. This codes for CASSPLGGLDQPQHF. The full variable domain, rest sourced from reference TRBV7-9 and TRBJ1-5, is DTGVSQNPRHKITKRGQNVTFRCDPISEHNRLYWYRQTLGQGPEFLTYFQNEAQLEKSRLLSDRFSAERPKGSFSTLEIQRTEQGDSAMYLCASSPLGGLDQPQHFGDGTRLSIL.

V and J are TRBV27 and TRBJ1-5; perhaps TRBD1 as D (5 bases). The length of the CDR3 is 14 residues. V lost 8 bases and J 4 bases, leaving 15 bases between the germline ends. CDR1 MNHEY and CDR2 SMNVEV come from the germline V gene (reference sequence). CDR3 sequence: CASSPGAGNQPQHF. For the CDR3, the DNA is TGTGCCAGCTCACCGGGAGCAGGGAATCAGCCCCAGCATTTT.

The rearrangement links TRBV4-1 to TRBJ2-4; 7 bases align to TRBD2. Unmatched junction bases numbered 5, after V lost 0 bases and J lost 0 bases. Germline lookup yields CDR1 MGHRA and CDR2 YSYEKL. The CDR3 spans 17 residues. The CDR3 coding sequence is TGCGCCAGCAGCCAAGATCTGACGGGAGGAGCCAAAAACATTCAGTACTTC. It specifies CASSQDLTGGAKNIQYF.

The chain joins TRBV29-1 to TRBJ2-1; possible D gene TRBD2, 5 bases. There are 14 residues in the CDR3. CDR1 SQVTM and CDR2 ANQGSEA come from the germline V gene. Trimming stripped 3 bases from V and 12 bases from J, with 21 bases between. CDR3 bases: TGCAGCGTTGAGAACGGAGCGGACTCCGTGCCGCAGTTCTTC. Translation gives CSVENGADSVPQFF.

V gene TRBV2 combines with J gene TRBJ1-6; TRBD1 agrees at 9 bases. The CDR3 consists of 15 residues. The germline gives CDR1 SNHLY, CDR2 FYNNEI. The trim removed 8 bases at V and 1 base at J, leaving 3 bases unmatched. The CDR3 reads CASGTGMSYNSPLHF. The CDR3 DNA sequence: TGTGCCAGCGGGACAGGGATGTCCTATAATTCACCCCTCCACTTT.

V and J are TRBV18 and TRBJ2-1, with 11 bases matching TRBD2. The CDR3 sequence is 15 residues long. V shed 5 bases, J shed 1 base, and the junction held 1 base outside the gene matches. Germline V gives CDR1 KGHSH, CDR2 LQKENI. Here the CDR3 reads CASSRLAGSYNEQFF. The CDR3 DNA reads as TGTGCCAGCTCAAGACTAGCGGGATCCTACAATGAGCAGTTCTTC.

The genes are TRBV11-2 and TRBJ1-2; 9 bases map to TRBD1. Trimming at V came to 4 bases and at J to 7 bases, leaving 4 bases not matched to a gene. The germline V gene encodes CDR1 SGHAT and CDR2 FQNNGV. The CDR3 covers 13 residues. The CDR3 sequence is CASSSGQGRGYTF. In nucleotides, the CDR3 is TGTGCCAGCAGCTCGGGACAGGGACGTGGCTACACCTTC.

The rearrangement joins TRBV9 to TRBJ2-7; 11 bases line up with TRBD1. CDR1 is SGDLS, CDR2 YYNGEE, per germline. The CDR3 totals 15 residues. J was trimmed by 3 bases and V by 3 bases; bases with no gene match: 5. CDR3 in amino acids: CASSAGQGAFYEQYF. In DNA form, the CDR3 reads TGTGCCAGCAGCGCTGGACAGGGGGCGTTCTACGAGCAGTACTTC.

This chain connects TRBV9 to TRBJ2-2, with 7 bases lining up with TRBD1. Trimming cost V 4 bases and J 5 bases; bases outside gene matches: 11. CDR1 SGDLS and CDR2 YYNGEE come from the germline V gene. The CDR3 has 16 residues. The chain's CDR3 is CASSTLDRVPTGELFF. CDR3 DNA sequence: TGTGCCAGCAGCACCCTCGACAGGGTCCCTACCGGGGAGCTGTTTTTT.

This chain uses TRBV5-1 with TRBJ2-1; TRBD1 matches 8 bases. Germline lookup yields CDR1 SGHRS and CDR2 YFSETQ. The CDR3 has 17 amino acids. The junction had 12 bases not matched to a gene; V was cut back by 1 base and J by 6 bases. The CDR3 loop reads CASSLSIGQGRFNEQFF. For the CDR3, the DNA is TGCGCCAGCAGCTTGTCGATTGGACAGGGTCGGTTCAATGAGCAGTTCTTC.

CDR3 amino acids: CASSLLLTYNSPLHF. CDR3 DNA: TGTGCCAGCAGCCTCTTACTAACCTATAATTCACCCCTCCACTTT. The rearrangement joins TRBV6-5 to TRBJ1-6; D is uncertain. The CDR3 extends over 15 amino acids. Trimming left V 6 bases short and J 2 bases short, with 11 bases between. In germline, CDR1 is MNHEY, CDR2 SVGAGI.

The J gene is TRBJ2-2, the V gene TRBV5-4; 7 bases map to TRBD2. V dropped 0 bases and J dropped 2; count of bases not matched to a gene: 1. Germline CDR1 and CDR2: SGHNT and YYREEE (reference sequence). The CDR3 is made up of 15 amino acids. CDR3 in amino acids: CASSLAGGNTGELFF. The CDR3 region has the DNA TGTGCCAGCAGCTTGGCGGGAGGAAACACCGGGGAGCTGTTTTTT.

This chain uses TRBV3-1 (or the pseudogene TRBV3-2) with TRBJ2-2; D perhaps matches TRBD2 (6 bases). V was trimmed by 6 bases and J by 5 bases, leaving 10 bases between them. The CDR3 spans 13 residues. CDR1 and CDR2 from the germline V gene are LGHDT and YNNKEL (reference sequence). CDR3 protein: CASSPGLTGELFF. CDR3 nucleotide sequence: TGTGCCAGCAGTCCGGGACTGACCGGGGAGCTGTTTTTT.

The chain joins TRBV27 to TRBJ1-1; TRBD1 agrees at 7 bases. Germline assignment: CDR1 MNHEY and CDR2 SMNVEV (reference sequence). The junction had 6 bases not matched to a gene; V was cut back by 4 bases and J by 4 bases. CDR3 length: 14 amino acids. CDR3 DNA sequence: TGTGCCAGCAGTTCCGGGACAGCACTCACTGAAGCTTTCTTT. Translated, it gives CASSSGTALTEAFF.

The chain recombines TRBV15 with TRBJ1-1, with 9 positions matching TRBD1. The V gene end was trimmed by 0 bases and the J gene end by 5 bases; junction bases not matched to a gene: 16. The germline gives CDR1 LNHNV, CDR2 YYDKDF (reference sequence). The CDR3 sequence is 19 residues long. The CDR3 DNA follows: TGTGCCACCAGCAGAGATCGAGTGCAAACAGGGGGCGAGGTTACTGAAGCTTTCTTT. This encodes CATSRDRVQTGGEVTEAFF.

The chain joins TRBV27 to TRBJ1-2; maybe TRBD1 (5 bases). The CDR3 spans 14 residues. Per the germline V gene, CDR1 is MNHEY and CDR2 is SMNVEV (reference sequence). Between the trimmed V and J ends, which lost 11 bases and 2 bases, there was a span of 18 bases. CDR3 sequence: CAGGGGRKNYGYTF. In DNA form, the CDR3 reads TGTGCCGGGGGTGGTGGGAGGAAAAACTATGGCTACACCTTC.

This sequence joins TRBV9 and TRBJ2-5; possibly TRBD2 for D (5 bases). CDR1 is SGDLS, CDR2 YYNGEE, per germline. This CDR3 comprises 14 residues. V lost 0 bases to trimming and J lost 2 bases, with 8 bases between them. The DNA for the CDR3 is TGTGCCAGCAGCGTAGAGGGCGGGCAAGAGACCCAGTACTTC. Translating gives CASSVEGGQETQYF. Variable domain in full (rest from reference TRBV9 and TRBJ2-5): DSGVTQTPKHLITATGQRVTLRCSPRSGDLSVYWYQQSLDQGLQFLIQYYNGEERAKGNILERFSAQQFPDLHSELNLSSLELGDSALYFCASSVEGGQETQYFGPGTRLLVL.

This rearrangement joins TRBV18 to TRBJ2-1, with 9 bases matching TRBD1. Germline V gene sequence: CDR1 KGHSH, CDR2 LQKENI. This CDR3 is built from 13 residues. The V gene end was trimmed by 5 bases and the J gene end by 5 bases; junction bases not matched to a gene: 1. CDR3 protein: CASSRTGDNEQFF. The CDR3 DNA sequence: TGTGCCAGCTCAAGGACAGGGGACAATGAGCAGTTCTTC.

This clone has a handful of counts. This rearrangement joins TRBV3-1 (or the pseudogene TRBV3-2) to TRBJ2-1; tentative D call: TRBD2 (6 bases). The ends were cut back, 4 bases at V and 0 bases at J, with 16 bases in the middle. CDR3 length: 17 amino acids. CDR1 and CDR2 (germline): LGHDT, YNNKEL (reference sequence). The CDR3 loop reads CASSRYERVSSYNEQFF. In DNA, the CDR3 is TGTGCCAGCAGCCGTTACGAGCGGGTCAGCTCCTACAATGAGCAGTTCTTC.

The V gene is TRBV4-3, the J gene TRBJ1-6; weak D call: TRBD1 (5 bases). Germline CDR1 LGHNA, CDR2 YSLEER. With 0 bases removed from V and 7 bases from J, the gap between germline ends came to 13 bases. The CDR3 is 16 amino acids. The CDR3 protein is CASSQETAGHNSPLHF. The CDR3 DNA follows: TGCGCCAGCAGCCAAGAAACGGCAGGGCACAATTCACCCCTCCACTTT.

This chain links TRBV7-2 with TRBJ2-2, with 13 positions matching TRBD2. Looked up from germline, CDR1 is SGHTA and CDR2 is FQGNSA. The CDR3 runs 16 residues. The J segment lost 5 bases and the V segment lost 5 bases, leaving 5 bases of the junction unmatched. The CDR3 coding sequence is TGTGCCAGCAGCCATCCGGGACTAGCGGGGACCGGGGAGCTGTTTTTT. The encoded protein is CASSHPGLAGTGELFF.